This TCR beta chain comes out of a study of regulatory T cells in long-lasting Graves disease. On this clonotype itself: One junction end does not reproduce the germline sequence, and a read error may be involved.

Time point of the sample: persistent/refractory GD, antithyroid drugs over 5 years with positive TRAb. Generation of the TCR library employed RNA extracted from PBMCs. The TCR beta library used iRepertoire HTBI primers with Arm-PCR amplification of CDR3. One entry per CDR3 protein, called by TCRdb with MiXCR from the multiplex PCR reads. The sample lists approximately 690,000 distinct CDR3 sequences, about 32% occurring once. This CDR3 contains 18 residues. The germline V gene has CDR1 SNHLY and CDR2 FYNNEI. This TCR came from a female donor with Graves disease. The chain links TRBV2 to TRBJ1-1; D is unresolved. The sequences come from peripheral blood mononuclear cells (PBMCs), collected when the disease was refractory, from a patient treated with antithyroid drugs. The CDR3 here is CASSEELGPTLSNTKAFF. For the CDR3, the DNA is TGTGCCAGCAGTGAAGAGTTGGGTCCGACCCTATCGAACACTAAAGCTTTCTTT.